A selection of T cell receptor beta chains follows, all from one sample in a study of cytomegalovirus exposure and HLA in healthy donors. The protocol was immunoSEQ multiplex PCR, while the TCRdb copy is restricted to in-frame clones and leaves out a portion. The sample records approximately 170,000 clones, about 80% being singletons. The sample comprised PBMCs. All receptors come from a man aged 40-49 years in good health and CMV-seronegative. CDR3s include the opening cysteine and the closing phenylalanine or tryptophan. The D gene is left open where the match is weak. The listing skips clone size in some rows; elsewhere it reads once, few, many or a size class.

abundance	d_gene	v_gene	j_gene	CDR3aa	CDR3nt
NA	NA	TRBV5-3	TRBJ2-7	CATDRTLYEQYF	TGTGCCACCGACAGGACTCTCTACGAGCAGTACTTC
NA	NA	TRBV30	TRBJ1-1	CAWSVAGEAFF	TGTGCCTGGAGTGTCGCCGGTGAAGCTTTCTTT
NA	TRBD1	TRBV7-9	TRBJ1-2	CASSALGQTFGYTF	TGTGCCAGCAGCGCCTTGGGACAGACCTTTGGCTACACCTTC
once	TRBD1	TRBV6-5	TRBJ2-2	CASSRQGAPGELFF	TGTGCCAGCAGCCGACAGGGGGCGCCCGGGGAGCTGTTTTTT
NA	TRBD2	TRBV6-6	TRBJ2-3	CASTKAGGRGTDTQYF	TGTGCCAGCACTAAAGCGGGAGGGCGGGGGACAGATACGCAGTATTTT
NA	TRBD1	TRBV5-1	TRBJ1-2	CASSSRTGYGYTF	TGCGCCAGCAGCTCCAGGACAGGGTATGGCTACACCTTC
once	TRBD1	TRBV6-1	TRBJ1-3	CASSARDRGSRNTIYF	TGTGCCAGCAGTGCCCGGGACAGGGGTTCTCGAAACACCATATATTTT
once	NA	TRBV7-6	TRBJ2-1	CASSLGSNEQFF	TGTGCCAGCAGCTTAGGTAGTAATGAGCAGTTCTTC
NA	TRBD1	TRBV18	TRBJ1-1	CASSTTGGDTEAFF	TGTGCCAGCTCTACGACAGGGGGGGACACTGAAGCTTTCTTT
NA	TRBD1	TRBV19	TRBJ1-3	CASSIEGTGPDTIYF	TGTGCCAGTAGTATTGAGGGGACAGGGCCGGACACCATATATTTT
NA	TRBD2	TRBV7-3	TRBJ2-1	CASSLGLAGGYNEQFF	TGTGCCAGCAGCCTTGGACTAGCGGGAGGATACAATGAGCAGTTCTTC
few	NA	TRBV5-6	TRBJ1-3	CASSPGGASSGNTIYF	TGTGCCAGCAGCCCCGGGGGGGCTAGCTCTGGAAACACCATATATTTT
few	TRBD1	TRBV28	TRBJ2-7	CASSLGTGALIPYEQYF	TGTGCCAGCAGTTTAGGGACAGGGGCCCTTATTCCTTACGAGCAGTACTTC
NA	NA	TRBV7-2	TRBJ1-3	CASSSPGYESGNTIYF	TGTGCCAGCAGCTCACCAGGGTACGAGAGTGGAAACACCATATATTTT
NA	NA	TRBV19	TRBJ1-6	CASSRGLDNSPLHF	TGTGCCAGTAGTAGGGGACTCGATAATTCACCCCTCCACTTT
NA	TRBD1	TRBV7-2	TRBJ2-5	CASSRRQGEETQYF	TGTGCCAGCAGCAGACGCCAGGGGGAAGAGACCCAGTACTTC
NA	TRBD2	TRBV9	TRBJ2-7	CASSVDGGSSYEQYF	TGTGCCAGCAGCGTAGACGGCGGGAGCTCCTACGAGCAGTACTTC
NA	NA	TRBV7-9	TRBJ1-5	CASSLRQNQPQHF	TGTGCCAGCAGCCTGAGACAGAATCAGCCCCAGCATTTT
NA	TRBD2	TRBV29-1	TRBJ2-7	CSVAGTRSYEQYF	TGCAGCGTTGCCGGGACTAGGTCCTACGAGCAGTACTTC
NA	TRBD1	TRBV4-1	TRBJ1-1	CASSQIIRGLAFF	TGCGCCAGCAGCCAAATTATTAGGGGGCTGGCTTTCTTT
NA	NA	TRBV5-6	TRBJ2-3	CASSLVGVGTDTQYF	TGTGCCAGCAGCTTGGTAGGGGTTGGGACAGATACGCAGTATTTT
NA	TRBD2	TRBV19	TRBJ2-3	CASSSSGRSTDTQYF	TGTGCCAGTAGTAGTAGCGGGAGAAGCACAGATACGCAGTATTTT
NA	TRBD1	TRBV5-4	TRBJ2-5	CASSRQGLETQYF	TGTGCCAGCAGCCGACAGGGGCTAGAGACCCAGTACTTC
NA	NA	TRBV6-1	TRBJ1-3	CASSVLQGVNTIYF	TGTGCCAGCAGTGTCCTACAGGGAGTAAACACCATATATTTT
NA	TRBD2	TRBV5-1	TRBJ2-1	CASSTQGLASYNEQFF	TGCGCCAGCAGCACCCAGGGACTAGCTTCCTACAATGAGCAGTTCTTC
NA	NA	TRBV7-9	TRBJ1-5	CASSLTDQPQHF	TGTGCCAGCAGCTTAACAGATCAGCCCCAGCATTTT
once	NA	TRBV5-6	TRBJ1-1	CASSRDYEAFF	TGTGCCAGCAGCCGGGACTATGAAGCTTTCTTT
NA	TRBD2	TRBV30	TRBJ2-7	CACSSSGRVREQYF	TGTGCCTGTTCCTCTAGCGGGAGGGTGCGGGAGCAGTACTTC